In its sample, the clone carrying this T cell receptor beta chain was seen many times. This sample was taken from a study of T cells in Graves' hyperthyroidism and ophthalmopathy. The source material, RNA transcripts, was used to amplify TCR beta CDR3 regions. TCR CDR3 regions were first amplified by RT-PCR with HTBI primers. TCRdb reprocessed the multiplex PCR reads with MiXCR, giving one entry per CDR3 protein. The profile shows approximately 570,000 distinct CDR3 sequences, just under 20% of them singletons. Germline V lookup: CDR1 DFQATT, CDR2 SNEGSKA (reference sequence). Trimming removed 1 base from V and 4 bases from J; junction bases left unmatched: 8. This CDR3 spans 15 amino acids.

This TCR came from a man aged 35 to 55 with Graves' ophthalmopathy. Specimen: blood. This chain uses TRBV20-1 with TRBJ1-1; 8 bases map to TRBD1. CDR3 in amino acids: CSARAIRGPPTEAFF. CDR3 nucleotide sequence: TGCAGTGCTAGAGCTATCAGGGGGCCGCCCACTGAAGCTTTCTTT.